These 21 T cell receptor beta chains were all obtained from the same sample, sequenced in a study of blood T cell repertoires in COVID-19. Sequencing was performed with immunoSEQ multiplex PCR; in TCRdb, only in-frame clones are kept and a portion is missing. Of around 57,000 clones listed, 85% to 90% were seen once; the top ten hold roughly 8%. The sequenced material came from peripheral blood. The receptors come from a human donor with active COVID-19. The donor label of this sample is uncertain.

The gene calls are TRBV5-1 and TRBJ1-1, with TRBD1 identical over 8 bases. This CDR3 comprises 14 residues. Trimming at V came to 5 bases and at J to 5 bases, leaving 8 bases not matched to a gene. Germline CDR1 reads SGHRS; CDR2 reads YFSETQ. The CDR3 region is CASSRTGPGTEAFF. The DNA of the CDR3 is TGCGCCAGCAGTCGGACAGGGCCGGGGACTGAAGCTTTCTTT.

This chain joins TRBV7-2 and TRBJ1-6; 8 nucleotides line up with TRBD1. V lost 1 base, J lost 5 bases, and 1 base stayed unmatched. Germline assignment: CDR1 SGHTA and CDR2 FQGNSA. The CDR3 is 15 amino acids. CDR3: CASSLGQGNNSPLHF. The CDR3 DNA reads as TGTGCCAGCAGCTTAGGACAGGGGAATAATTCACCCCTCCACTTT. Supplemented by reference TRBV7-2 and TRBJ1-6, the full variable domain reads GAGVSQSPSNKVTEKGKDVELRCDPISGHTALYWYRQSLGQGLEFLIYFQGNSAPDKSGLPSDRFSAERTGGSVSTLTIQRTQQEDSAVYLCASSLGQGNNSPLHFGNGTRLTVT.

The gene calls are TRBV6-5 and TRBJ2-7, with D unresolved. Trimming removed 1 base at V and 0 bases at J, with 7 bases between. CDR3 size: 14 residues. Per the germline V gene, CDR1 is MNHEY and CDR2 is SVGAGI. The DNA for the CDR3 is TGTGCCAGCAGTTACTTCTACCGCTCCTACGAGCAGTACTTC. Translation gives CASSYFYRSYEQYF.

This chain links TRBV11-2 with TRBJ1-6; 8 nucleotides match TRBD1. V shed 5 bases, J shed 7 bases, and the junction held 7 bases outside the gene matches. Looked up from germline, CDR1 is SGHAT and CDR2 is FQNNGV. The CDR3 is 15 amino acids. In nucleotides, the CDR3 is TGTGCCAGCAGCCCACCGACAGGGGTAAATTCACCCCTCCACTTT. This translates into CASSPPTGVNSPLHF. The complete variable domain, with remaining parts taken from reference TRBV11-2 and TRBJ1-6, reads EAGVAQSPRYKIIEKRQSVAFWCNPISGHATLYWYQQILGQGPKLLIQFQNNGVVDDSQLPKDRFSAERLKGVDSTLKIQPAKLEDSAVYLCASSPPTGVNSPLHFGNGTRLTVT.

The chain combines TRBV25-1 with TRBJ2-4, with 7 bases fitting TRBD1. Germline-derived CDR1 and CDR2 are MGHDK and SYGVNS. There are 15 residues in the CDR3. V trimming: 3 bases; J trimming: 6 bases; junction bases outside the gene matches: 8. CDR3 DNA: TGTGCCAGCAGTGATCCCGGGACAGTCGGAAACATTCAGTACTTC. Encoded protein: CASSDPGTVGNIQYF.

DNA of the CDR3: TGTGCCAGCAGTTTGGTGGACAGGGGGAACGAGCAGTACTTC. It specifies CASSLVDRGNEQYF. The rearrangement links TRBV28 to TRBJ2-7; 10 positions agree with TRBD1. The germline CDR1 and CDR2 sequences are MDHEN and SYDVKM. The trim removed 3 bases at V and 5 bases at J, leaving 4 bases unmatched. This CDR3 spans 14 amino acids. Full variable domain (rest looked up from reference TRBV28 and TRBJ2-7): DVKVTQSSRYLVKRTGEKVFLECVQDMDHENMFWYRQDPGLGLRLIYFSYDVKMKEKGDIPEGYSVSREKKERFSLILESASTNQTSMYLCASSLVDRGNEQYFGPGTRLTVT.

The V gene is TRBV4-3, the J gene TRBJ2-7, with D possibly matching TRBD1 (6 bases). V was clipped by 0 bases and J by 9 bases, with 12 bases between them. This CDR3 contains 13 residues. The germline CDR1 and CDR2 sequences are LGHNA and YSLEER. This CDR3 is CASSQELQGLQYF. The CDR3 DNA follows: TGCGCCAGCAGCCAAGAACTACAGGGATTGCAGTACTTC.

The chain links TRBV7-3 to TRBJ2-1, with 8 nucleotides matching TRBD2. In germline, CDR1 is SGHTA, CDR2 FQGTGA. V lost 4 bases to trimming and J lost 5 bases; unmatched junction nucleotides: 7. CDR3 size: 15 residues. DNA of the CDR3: TGTGCCAGCAGCTCCGGGACTAGATCCGACAATGAGCAGTTCTTC. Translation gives CASSSGTRSDNEQFF.

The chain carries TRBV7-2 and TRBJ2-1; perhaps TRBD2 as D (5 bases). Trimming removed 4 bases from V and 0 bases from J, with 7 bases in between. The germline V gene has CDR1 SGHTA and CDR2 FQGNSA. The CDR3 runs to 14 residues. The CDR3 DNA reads TGTGCCAGCAGCTCCCTAGCCTCCTACAATGAGCAGTTCTTC. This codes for CASSSLASYNEQFF.

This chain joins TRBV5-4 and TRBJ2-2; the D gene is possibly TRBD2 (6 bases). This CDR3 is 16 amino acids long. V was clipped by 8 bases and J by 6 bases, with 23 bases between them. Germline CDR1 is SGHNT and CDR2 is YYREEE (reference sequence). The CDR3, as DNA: TGTGCCAGTCAATCGCTCCCCGGGGGAGGCCCCGGGGAGCTGTTTTTT. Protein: CASQSLPGGGPGELFF.

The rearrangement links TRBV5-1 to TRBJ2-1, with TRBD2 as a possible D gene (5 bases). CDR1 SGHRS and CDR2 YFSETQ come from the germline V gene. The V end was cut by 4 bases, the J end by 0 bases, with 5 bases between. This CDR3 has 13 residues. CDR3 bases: TGCGCCAGCAGCGAGGGCTCCTACAATGAGCAGTTCTTC. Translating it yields CASSEGSYNEQFF.

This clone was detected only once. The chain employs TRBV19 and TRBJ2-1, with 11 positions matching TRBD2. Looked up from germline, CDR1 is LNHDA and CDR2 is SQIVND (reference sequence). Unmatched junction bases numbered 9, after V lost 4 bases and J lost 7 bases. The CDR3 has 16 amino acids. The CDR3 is CASSTVAGGPLNEQFF. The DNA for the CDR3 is TGTGCCAGTAGTACCGTAGCGGGGGGGCCTCTTAATGAGCAGTTCTTC.

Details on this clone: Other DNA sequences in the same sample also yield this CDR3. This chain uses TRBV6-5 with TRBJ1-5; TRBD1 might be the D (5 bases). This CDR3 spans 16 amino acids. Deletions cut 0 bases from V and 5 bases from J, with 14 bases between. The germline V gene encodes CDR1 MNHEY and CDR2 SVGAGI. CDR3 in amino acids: CASSYSRQGQDQPQHF. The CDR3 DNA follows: TGTGCCAGCAGTTACTCCAGACAAGGACAAGATCAGCCCCAGCATTTT.

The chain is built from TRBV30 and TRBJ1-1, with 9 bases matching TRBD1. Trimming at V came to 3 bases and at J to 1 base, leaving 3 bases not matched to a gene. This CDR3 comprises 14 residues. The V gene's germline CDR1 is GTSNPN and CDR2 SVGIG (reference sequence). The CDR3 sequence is CAWRGQGPNTEAFF. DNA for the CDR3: TGTGCCTGGAGGGGACAGGGCCCGAACACTGAAGCTTTCTTT.

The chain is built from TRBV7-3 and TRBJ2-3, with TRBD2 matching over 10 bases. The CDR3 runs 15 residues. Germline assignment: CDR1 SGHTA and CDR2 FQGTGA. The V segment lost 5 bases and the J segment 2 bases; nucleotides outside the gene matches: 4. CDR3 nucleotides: TGTGCCAGCAGCAGAAGCGGGGGGGCCACAGATACGCAGTATTTT. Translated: CASSRSGGATDTQYF.

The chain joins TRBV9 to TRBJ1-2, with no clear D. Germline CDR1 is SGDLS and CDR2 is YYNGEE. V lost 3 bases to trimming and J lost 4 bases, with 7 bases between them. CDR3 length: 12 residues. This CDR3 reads CASSDRGYGYTF. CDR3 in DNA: TGTGCCAGCAGCGACCGAGGCTATGGCTACACCTTC.

CDR3 nucleotide sequence: TGTGCCAGCAGCCCAGACAGGGAAGAGACCCAGTACTTC. This gives the protein CASSPDREETQYF. This chain connects TRBV27 to TRBJ2-5; 7 positions agree with TRBD1. The V and J ends lost 6 bases and 3 bases, in that order; junction bases with no gene match: 4. The V gene's germline CDR1 is MNHEY and CDR2 SMNVEV (reference sequence). The CDR3 spans 13 residues.

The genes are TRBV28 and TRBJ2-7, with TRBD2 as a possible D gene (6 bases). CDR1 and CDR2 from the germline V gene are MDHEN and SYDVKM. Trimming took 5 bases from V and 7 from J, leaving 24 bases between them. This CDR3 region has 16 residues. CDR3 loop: CASSPQTGGPLWEQYF. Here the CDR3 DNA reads TGTGCCAGCAGTCCCCAGACCGGGGGTCCTCTCTGGGAGCAGTACTTC.

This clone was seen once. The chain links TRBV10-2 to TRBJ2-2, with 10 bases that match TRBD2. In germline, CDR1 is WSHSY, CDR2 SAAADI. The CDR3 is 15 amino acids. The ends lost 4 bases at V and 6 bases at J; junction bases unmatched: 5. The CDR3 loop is CASSVGLAGAGELFF. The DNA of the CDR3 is TGCGCCAGCAGTGTTGGGCTAGCGGGGGCCGGGGAGCTGTTTTTT.

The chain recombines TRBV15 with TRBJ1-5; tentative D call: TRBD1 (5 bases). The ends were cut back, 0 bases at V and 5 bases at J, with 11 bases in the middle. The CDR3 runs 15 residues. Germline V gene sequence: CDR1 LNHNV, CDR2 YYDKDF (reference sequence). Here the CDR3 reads CATSRETDTYQPQHF. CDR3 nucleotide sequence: TGTGCCACCAGCAGAGAGACAGACACCTATCAGCCCCAGCATTTT.

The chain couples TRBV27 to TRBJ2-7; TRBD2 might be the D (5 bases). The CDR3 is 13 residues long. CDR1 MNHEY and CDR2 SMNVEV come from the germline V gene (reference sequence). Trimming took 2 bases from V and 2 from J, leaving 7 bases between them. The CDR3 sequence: CASSLHGTYEQYF. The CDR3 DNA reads TGTGCCAGCAGTTTACACGGGACCTACGAGCAGTACTTC.